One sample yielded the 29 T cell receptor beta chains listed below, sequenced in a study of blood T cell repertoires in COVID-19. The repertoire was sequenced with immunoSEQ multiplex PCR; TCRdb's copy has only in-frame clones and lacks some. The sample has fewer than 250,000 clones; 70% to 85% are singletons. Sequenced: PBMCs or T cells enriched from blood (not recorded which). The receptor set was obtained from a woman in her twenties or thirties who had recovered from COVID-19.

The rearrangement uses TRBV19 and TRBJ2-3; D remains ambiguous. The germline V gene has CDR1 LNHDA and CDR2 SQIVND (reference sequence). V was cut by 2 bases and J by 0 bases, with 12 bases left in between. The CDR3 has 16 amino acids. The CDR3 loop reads CASSIYPGTSTDTQYF. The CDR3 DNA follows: TGTGCCAGTAGTATATACCCAGGAACTAGCACAGATACGCAGTATTTT.

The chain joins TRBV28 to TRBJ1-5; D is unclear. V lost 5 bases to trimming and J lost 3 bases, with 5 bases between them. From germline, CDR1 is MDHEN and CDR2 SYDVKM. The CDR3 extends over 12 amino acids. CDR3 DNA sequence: TGTGCCAGCAGTAATCTCAATCAGCCCCAGCATTTT. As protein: CASSNLNQPQHF.

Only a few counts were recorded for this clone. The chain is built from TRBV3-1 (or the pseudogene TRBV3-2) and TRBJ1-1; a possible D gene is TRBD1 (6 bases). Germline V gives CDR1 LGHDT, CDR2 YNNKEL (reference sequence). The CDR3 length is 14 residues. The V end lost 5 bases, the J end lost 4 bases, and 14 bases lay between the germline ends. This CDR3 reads CASSIRGLITEAFF. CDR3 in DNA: TGTGCCAGCAGCATCAGGGGTTTGATCACTGAAGCTTTCTTT.

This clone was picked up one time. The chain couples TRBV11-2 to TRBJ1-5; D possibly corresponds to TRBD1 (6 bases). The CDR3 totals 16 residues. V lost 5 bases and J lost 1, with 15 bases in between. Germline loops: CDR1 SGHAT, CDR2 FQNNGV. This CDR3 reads CASSPVAGTSNQPQHF. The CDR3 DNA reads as TGTGCCAGCAGCCCGGTTGCAGGGACAAGCAATCAGCCCCAGCATTTT.

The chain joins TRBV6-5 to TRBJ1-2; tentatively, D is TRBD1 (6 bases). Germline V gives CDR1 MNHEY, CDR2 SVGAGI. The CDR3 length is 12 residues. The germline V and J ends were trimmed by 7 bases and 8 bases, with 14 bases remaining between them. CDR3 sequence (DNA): TGTGCCAGCACTGCAGGGGCAAGGGGCTACACCTTC. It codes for CASTAGARGYTF.

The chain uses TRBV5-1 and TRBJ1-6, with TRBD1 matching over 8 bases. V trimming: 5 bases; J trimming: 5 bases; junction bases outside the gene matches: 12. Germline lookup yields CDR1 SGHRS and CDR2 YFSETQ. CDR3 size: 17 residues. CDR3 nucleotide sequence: TGCGCCAGCAGATCACCCCAAACAGGGGGGAATAATTCACCCCTCCACTTT. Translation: CASRSPQTGGNNSPLHF. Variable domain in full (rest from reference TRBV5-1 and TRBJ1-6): KAGVTQTPRYLIKTRGQQVTLSCSPISGHRSVSWYQQTPGQGLQFLFEYFSETQRNKGNFPGRFSGRQFSNSRSEMNVSTLELGDSALYLCASRSPQTGGNNSPLHFGNGTRLTVT.

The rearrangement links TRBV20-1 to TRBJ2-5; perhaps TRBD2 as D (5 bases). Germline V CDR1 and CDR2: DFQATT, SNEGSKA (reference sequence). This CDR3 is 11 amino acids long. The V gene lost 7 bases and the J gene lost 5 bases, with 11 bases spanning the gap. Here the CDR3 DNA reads TGCAGTGAGACCAGGAGGGAGACCCAGTACTTC. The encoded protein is CSETRRETQYF.

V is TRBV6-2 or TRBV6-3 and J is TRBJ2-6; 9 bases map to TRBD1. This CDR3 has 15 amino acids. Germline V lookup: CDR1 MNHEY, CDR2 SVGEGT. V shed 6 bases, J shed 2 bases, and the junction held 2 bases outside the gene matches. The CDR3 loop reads CASSRTGAGANVLTF. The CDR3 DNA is TGTGCCAGCAGCAGGACAGGGGCTGGGGCCAACGTCCTGACTTTC.

Written as DNA, the CDR3 is TGTGCCACCAGTGACCCTGGACTAGTAGACGAGCAGTACTTC. It codes for CATSDPGLVDEQYF. V is TRBV24-1 and J is TRBJ2-7; 7 bases match TRBD2. The V segment lost 4 bases and the J segment 5 bases; nucleotides outside the gene matches: 7. This CDR3 is 14 amino acids long. The germline CDR1 and CDR2 sequences are KGHDR and SFDVKD.

The CDR3 DNA sequence: TGTGCCAGCAGAACGGGGACTAGCGGTCCCTACGAGCAGTACTTC. Translation gives CASRTGTSGPYEQYF. J is TRBJ2-7 and V is TRBV7-2; 11 bases map to TRBD2. V was clipped by 6 bases and J by 2 bases; unmatched bases: 6. Germline CDR1 and CDR2: SGHTA and FQGNSA. The CDR3 is made up of 15 amino acids. The entire variable domain, with the rest obtained from reference TRBV7-2 and TRBJ2-7, is as follows: GAGVSQSPSNKVTEKGKDVELRCDPISGHTALYWYRQSLGQGLEFLIYFQGNSAPDKSGLPSDRFSAERTGGSVSTLTIQRTQQEDSAVYLCASRTGTSGPYEQYFGPGTRLTVT.

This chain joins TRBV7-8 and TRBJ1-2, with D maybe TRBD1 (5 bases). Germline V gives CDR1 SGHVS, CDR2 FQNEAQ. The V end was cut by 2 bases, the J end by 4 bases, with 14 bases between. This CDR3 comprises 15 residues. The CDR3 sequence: CASSLTAAGGYGYTF. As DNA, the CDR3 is TGTGCCAGCAGCTTAACCGCAGCCGGGGGCTATGGCTACACCTTC.

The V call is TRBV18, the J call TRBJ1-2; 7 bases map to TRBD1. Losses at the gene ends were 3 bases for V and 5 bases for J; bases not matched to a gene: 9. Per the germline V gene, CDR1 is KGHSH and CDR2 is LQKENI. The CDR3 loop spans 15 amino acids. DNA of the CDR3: TGTGCCAGCTCACCCTCACAGGGGATGGGTTATGGCTACACCTTC. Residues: CASSPSQGMGYGYTF. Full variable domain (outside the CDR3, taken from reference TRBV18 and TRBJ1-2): NAGVMQNPRHLVRRRGQEARLRCSPMKGHSHVYWYRQLPEEGLKFMVYLQKENIIDESGMPKERFSAEFPKEGPSILRIQQVVRGDSAAYFCASSPSQGMGYGYTFGSGTRLTVV.

The CDR3 sequence is CASSLAGTGAYEQYF. CDR3 sequence (DNA): TGTGCCAGCAGTTTGGCGGGGACAGGAGCCTACGAGCAGTACTTC. The chain has TRBV28 and TRBJ2-7; 8 positions agree with TRBD1. The CDR3 loop spans 15 amino acids. From germline, CDR1 is MDHEN and CDR2 SYDVKM. With V trimmed by 3 bases and J by 2 bases, 6 bases remained unmatched.

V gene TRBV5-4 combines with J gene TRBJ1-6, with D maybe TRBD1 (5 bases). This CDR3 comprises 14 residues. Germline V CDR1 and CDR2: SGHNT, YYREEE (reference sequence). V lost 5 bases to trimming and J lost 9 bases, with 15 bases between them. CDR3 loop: CASRIGGKGSPLHF. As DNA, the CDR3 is TGTGCCAGCAGGATCGGGGGTAAAGGTTCACCCCTCCACTTT.

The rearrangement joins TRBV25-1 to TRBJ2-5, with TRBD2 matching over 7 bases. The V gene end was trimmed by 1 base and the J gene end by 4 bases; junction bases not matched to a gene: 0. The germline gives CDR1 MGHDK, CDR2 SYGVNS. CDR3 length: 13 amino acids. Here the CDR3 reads CASSEWGGETQYF. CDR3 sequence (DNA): TGTGCCAGCAGTGAATGGGGGGGAGAGACCCAGTACTTC.

The CDR3 bases are TGTGCCTACCGGGGAGGGGAACGCACCGGGGAGCTGTTTTTT. Encoded protein: CAYRGGERTGELFF. This chain connects TRBV5-4 to TRBJ2-2, with 7 bases that match TRBD2. The CDR3 covers 14 residues. The V gene end was trimmed by 10 bases and the J gene end by 4 bases; junction bases not matched to a gene: 10. The germline V gene encodes CDR1 SGHNT and CDR2 YYREEE (reference sequence).

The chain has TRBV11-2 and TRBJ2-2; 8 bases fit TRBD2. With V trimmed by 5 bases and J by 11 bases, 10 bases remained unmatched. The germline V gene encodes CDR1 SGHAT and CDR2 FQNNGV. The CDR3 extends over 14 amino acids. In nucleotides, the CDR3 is TGTGCCAGCAGCAAACGCGGGGGGCCGGATGAGCTGTTTTTT. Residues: CASSKRGGPDELFF.

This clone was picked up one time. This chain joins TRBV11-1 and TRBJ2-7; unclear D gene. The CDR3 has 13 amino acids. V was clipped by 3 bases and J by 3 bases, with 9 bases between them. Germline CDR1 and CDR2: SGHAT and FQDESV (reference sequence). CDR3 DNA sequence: TGTGCCAGCAGCTTGAGGAACGGCTACGAGCAGTACGTC. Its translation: CASSLRNGYEQYV.

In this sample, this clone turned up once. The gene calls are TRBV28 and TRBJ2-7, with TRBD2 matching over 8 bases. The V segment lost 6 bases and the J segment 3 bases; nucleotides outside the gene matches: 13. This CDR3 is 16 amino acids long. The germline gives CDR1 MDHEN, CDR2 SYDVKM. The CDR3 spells CASSPGGAAIGYEQYV. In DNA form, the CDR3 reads TGTGCCAGCAGCCCCGGGGGGGCAGCTATAGGCTACGAGCAGTACGTC.

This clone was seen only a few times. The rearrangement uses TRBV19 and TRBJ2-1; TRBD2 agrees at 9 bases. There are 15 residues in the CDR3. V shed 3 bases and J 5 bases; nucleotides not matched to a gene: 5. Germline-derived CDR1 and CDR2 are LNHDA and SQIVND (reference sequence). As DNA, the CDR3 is TGTGCCAGTAGTATTCTAGCGGGGACAAACAATGAGCAGTTCTTC. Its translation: CASSILAGTNNEQFF.

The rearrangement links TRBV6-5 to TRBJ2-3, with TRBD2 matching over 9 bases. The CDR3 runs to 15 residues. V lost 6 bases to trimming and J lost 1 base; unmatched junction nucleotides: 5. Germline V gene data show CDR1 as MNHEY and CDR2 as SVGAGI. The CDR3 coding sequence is TGTGCCAGCAGCCTCCGCGGGGGGGGCACAGATACGCAGTATTTT. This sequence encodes CASSLRGGGTDTQYF.

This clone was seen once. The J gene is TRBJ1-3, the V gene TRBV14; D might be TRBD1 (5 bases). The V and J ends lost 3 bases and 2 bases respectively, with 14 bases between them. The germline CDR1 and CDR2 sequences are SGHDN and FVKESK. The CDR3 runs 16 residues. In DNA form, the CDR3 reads TGTGCCAGCAGCCAGAGCGGGGGAGTTACTGGAAACACCATATATTTT. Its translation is CASSQSGGVTGNTIYF. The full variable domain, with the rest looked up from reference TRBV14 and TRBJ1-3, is EAGVTQFPSHSVIEKGQTVTLRCDPISGHDNLYWYRRVMGKEIKFLLHFVKESKQDESGMPNNRFLAERTGGTYSTLKVQPAELEDSGVYFCASSQSGGVTGNTIYFGEGSWLTVV.

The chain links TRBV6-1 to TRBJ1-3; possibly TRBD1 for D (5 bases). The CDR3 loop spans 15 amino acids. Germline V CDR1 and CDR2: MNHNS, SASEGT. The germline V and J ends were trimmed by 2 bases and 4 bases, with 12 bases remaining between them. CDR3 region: CASSEQGRSGNTIYF. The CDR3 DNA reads TGTGCCAGCAGTGAACAGGGAAGATCAGGAAACACCATATATTTT.

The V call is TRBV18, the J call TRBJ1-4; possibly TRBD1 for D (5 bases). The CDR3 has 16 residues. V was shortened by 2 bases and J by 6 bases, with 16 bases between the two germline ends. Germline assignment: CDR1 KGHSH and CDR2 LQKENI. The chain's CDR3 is CASSPVLWGSDEKLFF. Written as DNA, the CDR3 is TGTGCCAGCTCACCAGTATTATGGGGCTCAGATGAAAAACTGTTTTTT.

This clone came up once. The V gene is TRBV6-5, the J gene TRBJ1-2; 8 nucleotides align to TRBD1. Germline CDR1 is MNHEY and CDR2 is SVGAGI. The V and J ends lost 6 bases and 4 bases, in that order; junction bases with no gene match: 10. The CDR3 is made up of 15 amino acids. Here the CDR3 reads CASSYGQGDGYGYTF. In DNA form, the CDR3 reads TGTGCCAGCAGCTACGGACAGGGAGACGGCTATGGCTACACCTTC.

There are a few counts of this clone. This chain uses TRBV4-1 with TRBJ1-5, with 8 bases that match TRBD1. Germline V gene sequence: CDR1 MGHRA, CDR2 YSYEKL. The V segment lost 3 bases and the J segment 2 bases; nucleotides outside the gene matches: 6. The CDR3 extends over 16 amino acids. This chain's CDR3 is CASSHAAGGGNQPQHF. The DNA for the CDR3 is TGCGCCAGCAGCCACGCAGCAGGGGGCGGCAATCAGCCCCAGCATTTT.

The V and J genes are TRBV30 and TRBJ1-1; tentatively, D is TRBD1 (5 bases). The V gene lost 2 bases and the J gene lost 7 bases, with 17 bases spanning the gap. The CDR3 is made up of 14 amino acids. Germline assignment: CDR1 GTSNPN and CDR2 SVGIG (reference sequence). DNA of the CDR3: TGTGCCTGGAGTACCGGGGGAGGGGACGGTGAAGCTTTCTTT. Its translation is CAWSTGGGDGEAFF.

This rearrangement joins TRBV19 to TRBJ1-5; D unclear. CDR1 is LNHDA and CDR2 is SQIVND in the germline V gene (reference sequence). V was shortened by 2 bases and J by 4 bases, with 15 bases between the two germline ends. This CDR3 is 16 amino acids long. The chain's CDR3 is CASSILGVRANQPQHF. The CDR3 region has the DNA TGTGCCAGTAGTATATTAGGCGTGAGGGCAAATCAGCCCCAGCATTTT.

CDR3 amino acids: CASRDRGLTGNTIYF. CDR3 sequence (DNA): TGTGCCAGCAGAGACAGGGGGCTCACTGGAAACACCATATATTTT. V usage is TRBV6-5 and J usage is TRBJ1-3, with 10 bases fitting TRBD1. The trim removed 6 bases at V and 2 bases at J, leaving 4 bases unmatched. Germline-derived CDR1 and CDR2 are MNHEY and SVGAGI. The CDR3 consists of 15 residues.